This T cell receptor beta chain originates from a study of T-cell reconstitution after alpha-beta-depleted transplantation in children. The table lists this clonotype with many counts. Preparation of the TCRbeta library was carried out with unique molecular identifiers. MiXCR was run by TCRdb on the PCR reads, yielding one entry per CDR3 protein. The table shows approximately 400,000 distinct CDR3 sequences, with roughly 11% occurring only once. This CDR3 region has 16 residues. Germline trimming cut 6 bases from V and 3 bases from J; bases unmatched to any gene: 11. Germline-derived CDR1 and CDR2 are MGHRA and YSYEKL.

The rearrangement uses TRBV4-1 and TRBJ1-5, with 7 bases fitting TRBD1. The receptor was derived from a human donor who donated a stem cell graft to a child with acute myeloid leukemia. The sample was PBMCs from the stem cell graft donor, taken from the stem cell graft. The CDR3, as DNA: TGCGCCAGCAGTCATGGACGGGGACAGATCAATCAGCCCCAGCATTTT. Translation: CASSHGRGQINQPQHF.